This T cell receptor (beta chain) was documented in a study of T-cell memory formation after mild COVID-19. The study's findings and limits: Second-wave clones that peaked on day 37 lacked confirmed SARS-CoV-2 specificity. Later expanders leaned CD4+, whereas day 15 to 85 contracting clones were balanced CD4/CD8. There were some responding clones in pre-infection memory, which suggested that cross-reactive memory had joined.

This CDR3 is 16 amino acids long. From germline, CDR1 is SGHRS and CDR2 YFSETQ. V trimming: 5 bases; J trimming: 0 bases; junction bases outside the gene matches: 10. This clonotype was detected only a few times. Its antigen is currently unknown. From the 5' RACE reads, TCRdb called clonotypes with MiXCR, one entry per CDR3 protein. The table shows about 110,000 distinct CDR3 sequences, with about 18% occurring only once. The source of this sequence is a man between 18 and 35 years old who had mild COVID-19 (a few samples of this study predate the infection). Cell type and time point are not known. The chain has TRBV5-1 and TRBJ2-7, with 8 bases that match TRBD1. Sequenced sample: PBMCs or a T cell subset sorted from them (not recorded which). Here the CDR3 reads CASRPRTGQSSYEQYF. The CDR3 nucleotides read TGCGCCAGCAGACCCCGGACAGGGCAATCCTCCTACGAGCAGTACTTC. Together with reference TRBV5-1 and TRBJ2-7, the CDR3 gives the full variable domain: KAGVTQTPRYLIKTRGQQVTLSCSPISGHRSVSWYQQTPGQGLQFLFEYFSETQRNKGNFPGRFSGRQFSNSRSEMNVSTLELGDSALYLCASRPRTGQSSYEQYFGPGTRLTVT.